A single T cell receptor (beta chain) is shown here with its context. Its antigen is currently unknown. A multiplex PCR was run with 60 Vbeta primers and 13 Jbeta primers. Data came from immunoSEQ multiplex PCR; TCRdb stores just in-frame clones and leaves some out. The sample has around 150,000 clones, roughly 78% seen once. The data were taken from a study of cytomegalovirus exposure and HLA in healthy donors. Study results and limitations: Researchers catalogued around 150 TCR beta chains as cytomegalovirus-associated. TCR beta V segments were, for the most part, productive about 87% or about 30% of the time in an earlier analysis.

This CDR3 spans 15 amino acids. The germline CDR1 and CDR2 sequences are SGHTA and FQGNSA. V gave up 2 bases and J gave up 2 bases, with 10 bases separating them. V and J are TRBV7-2 and TRBJ1-5; D uncertain. The sequenced sample was PBMCs. This TCR came from a man aged 35-49 years in good health and CMV-seropositive. The CDR3 DNA reads TGTGCCAGCAGCTTACGTAGCGGGGGCAATCAGCCCCAGCATTTT. It specifies CASSLRSGGNQPQHF.